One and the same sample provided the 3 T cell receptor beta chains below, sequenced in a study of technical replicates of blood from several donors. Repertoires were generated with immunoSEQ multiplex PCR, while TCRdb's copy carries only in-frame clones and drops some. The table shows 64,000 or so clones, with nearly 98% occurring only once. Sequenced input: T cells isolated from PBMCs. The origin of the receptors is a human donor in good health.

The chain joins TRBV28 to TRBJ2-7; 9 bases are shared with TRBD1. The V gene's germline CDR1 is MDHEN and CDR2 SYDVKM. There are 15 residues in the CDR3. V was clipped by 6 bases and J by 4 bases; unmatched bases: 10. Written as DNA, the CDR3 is TGTGCCAGCAGCCTGGGACAGGGTTTTGGTTACGAGCAGTACTTC. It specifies CASSLGQGFGYEQYF.

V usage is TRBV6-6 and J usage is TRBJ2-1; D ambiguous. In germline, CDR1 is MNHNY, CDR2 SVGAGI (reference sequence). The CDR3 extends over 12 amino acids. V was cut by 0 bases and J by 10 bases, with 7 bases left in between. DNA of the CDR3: TGTGCCAGCAGTTACTCCTTCAGGGAGCAGTTCTTC. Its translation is CASSYSFREQFF.

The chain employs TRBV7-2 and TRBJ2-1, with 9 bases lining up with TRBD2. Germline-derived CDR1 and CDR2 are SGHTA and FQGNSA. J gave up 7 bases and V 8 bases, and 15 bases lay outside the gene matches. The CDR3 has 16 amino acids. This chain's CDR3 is CASQSIPASGVNEQFF. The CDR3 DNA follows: TGTGCCAGCCAATCGATCCCGGCTAGCGGGGTTAATGAGCAGTTCTTC.